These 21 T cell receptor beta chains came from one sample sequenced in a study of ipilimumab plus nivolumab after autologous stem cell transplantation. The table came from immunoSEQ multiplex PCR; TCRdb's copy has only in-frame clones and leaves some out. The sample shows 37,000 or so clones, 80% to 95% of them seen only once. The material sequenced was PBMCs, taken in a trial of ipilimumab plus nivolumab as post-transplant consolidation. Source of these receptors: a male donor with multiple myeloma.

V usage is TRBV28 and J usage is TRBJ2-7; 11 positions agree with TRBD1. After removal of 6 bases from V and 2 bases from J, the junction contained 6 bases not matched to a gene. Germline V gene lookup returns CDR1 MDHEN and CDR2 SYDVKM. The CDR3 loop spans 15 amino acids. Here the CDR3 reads CASSPPGQGAYEQYF. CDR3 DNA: TGTGCCAGCAGCCCCCCGGGACAGGGGGCCTACGAGCAGTACTTC.

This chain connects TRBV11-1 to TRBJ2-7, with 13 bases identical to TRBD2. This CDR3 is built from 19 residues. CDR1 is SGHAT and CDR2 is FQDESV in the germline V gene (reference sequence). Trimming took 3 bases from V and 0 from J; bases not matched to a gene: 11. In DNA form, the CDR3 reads TGTGCCAGCAGCTTGGGGCCCTGGACTAGCGGGGGCTACTCCTACGAGCAGTACTTC. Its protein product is CASSLGPWTSGGYSYEQYF.

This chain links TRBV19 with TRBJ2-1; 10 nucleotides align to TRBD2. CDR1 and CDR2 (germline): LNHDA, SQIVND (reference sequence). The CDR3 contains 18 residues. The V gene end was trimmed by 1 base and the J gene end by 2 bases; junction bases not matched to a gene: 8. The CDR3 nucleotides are TGTGCCAGTAGTATAGTGAGGGGGCTAGCGGGAGCCTACAATGAGCAGTTCTTC. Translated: CASSIVRGLAGAYNEQFF.

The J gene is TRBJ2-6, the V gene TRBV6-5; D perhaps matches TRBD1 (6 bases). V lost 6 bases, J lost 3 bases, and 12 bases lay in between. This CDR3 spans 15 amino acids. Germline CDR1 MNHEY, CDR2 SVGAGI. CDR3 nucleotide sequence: TGTGCCAGCAGGCTACAGGGCGGTGGGGCCAACGTCCTGACTTTC. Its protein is CASRLQGGGANVLTF.

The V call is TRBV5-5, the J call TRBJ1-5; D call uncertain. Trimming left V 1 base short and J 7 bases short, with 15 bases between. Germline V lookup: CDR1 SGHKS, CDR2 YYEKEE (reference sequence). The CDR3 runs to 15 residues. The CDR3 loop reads CASSLRPQTSQPQHF. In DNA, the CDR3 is TGTGCCAGCAGCTTGCGGCCCCAGACCTCCCAGCCCCAGCATTTT. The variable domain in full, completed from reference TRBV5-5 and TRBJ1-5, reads DAGVTQSPTHLIKTRGQQVTLRCSPISGHKSVSWYQQVLGQGPQFIFQYYEKEERGRGNFPDRFSARQFPNYSSELNVNALLLGDSALYLCASSLRPQTSQPQHFGDGTRLSIL.

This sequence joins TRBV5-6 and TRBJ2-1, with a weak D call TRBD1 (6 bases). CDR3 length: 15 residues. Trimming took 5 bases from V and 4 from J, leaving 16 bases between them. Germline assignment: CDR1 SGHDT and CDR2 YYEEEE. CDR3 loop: CASRKVGGDYNEQFF. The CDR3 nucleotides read TGTGCCAGCAGAAAAGTAGGGGGTGATTACAATGAGCAGTTCTTC. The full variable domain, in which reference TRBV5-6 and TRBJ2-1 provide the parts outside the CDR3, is DAGVTQSPTHLIKTRGQQVTLRCSPKSGHDTVSWYQQALGQGPQFIFQYYEEEERQRGNFPDRFSGHQFPNYSSELNVNALLLGDSALYLCASRKVGGDYNEQFFGPGTRLTVL.

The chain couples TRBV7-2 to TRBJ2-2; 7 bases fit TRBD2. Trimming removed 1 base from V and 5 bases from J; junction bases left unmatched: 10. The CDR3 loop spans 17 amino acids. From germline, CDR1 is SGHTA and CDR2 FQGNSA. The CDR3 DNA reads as TGTGCCAGCAGCTTAGGAAGGGCGGGAGTGTGGACCGGGGAGCTGTTTTTT. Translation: CASSLGRAGVWTGELFF.

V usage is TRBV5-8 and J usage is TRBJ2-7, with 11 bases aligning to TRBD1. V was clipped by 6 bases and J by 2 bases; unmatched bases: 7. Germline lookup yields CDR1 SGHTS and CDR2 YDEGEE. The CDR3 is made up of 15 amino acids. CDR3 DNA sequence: TGTGCCAGCATCCATCCGGGACAGGGGGCCTACGAGCAGTACTTC. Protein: CASIHPGQGAYEQYF.

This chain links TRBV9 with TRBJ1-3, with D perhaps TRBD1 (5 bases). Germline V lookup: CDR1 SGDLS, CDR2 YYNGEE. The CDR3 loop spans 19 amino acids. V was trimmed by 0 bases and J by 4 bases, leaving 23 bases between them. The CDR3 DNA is TGTGCCAGCAGCGTAGGCCGAGGCGGGACGACCTCTTGGGGAAACACCATATATTTT. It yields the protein CASSVGRGGTTSWGNTIYF.

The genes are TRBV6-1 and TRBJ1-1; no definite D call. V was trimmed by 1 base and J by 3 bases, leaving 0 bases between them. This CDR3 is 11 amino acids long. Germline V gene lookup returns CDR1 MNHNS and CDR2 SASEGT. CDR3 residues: CASSEDTEAFF. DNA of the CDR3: TGTGCCAGCAGTGAAGACACTGAAGCTTTCTTT.

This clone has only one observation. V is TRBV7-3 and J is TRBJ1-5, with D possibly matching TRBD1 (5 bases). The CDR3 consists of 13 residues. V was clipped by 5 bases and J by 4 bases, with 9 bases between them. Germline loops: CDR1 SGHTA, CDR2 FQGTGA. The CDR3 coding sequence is TGTGCCAGCAGCGCTGGGACGAATCAGCCCCAGCATTTT. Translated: CASSAGTNQPQHF.

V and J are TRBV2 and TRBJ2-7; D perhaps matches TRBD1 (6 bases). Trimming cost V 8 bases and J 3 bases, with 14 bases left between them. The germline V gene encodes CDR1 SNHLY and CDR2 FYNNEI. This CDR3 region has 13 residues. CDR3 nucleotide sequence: TGTGCCAGCGACCGGCGCAGGGGCTACGAGCAGTACTTC. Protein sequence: CASDRRRGYEQYF.

CDR3 amino acids: CASSQCTHAAFF. CDR3 coding DNA: TGCGCCAGCAGTCAATGTACCCACGCGGCTTTCTTT. This rearrangement joins TRBV23-1 to TRBJ1-1; no clear D gene. TRBV23-1 falls under the ORF class, with uncertain function. This CDR3 is 12 amino acids long. The V end was cut by 1 base, the J end by 11 bases, with 11 bases between.

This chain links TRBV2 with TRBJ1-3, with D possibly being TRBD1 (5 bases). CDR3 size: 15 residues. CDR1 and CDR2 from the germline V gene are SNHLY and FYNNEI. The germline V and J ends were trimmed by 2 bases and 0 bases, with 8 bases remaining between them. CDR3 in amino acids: CASSEWGTSGNTIYF. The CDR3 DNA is TGTGCCAGCAGTGAATGGGGGACCTCTGGAAACACCATATATTTT.

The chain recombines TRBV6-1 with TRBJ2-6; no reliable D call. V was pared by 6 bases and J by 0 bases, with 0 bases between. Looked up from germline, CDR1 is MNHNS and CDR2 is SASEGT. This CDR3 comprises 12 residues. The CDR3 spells CASSSGANVLTF. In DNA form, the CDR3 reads TGTGCCAGCAGCTCTGGGGCCAACGTCCTGACTTTC.

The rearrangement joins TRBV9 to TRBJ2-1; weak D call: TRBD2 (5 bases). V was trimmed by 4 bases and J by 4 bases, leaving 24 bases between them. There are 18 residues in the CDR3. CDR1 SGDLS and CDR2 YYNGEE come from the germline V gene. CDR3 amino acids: CASSPRSPTRGVYNEQFF. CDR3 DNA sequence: TGTGCCAGCAGCCCACGTAGCCCTACTAGAGGTGTTTACAATGAGCAGTTCTTC.

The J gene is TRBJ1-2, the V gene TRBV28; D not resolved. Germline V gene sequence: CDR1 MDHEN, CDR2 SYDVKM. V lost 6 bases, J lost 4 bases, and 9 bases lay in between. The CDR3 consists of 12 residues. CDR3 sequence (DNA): TGTGCCAGCAGCCCCTCGGCCTATGGCTACACCTTC. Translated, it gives CASSPSAYGYTF.

For the CDR3, the DNA is TGTGCCAGCAGTTTAGGTTTTAAGCAGCCCCAGCATTTT. It encodes CASSLGFKQPQHF. The chain links TRBV27 to TRBJ1-5, with D hard to call. V was cut by 2 bases and J by 7 bases, with 9 bases left in between. The germline V gene has CDR1 MNHEY and CDR2 SMNVEV (reference sequence). The CDR3 extends over 13 amino acids.

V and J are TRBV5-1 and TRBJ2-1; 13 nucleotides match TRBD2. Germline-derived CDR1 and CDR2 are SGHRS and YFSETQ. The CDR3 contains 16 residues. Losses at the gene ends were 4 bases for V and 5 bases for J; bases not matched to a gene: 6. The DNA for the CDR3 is TGCGCCAGCAGCCTTCCGGGACTAGCGGGGAACAATGAGCAGTTCTTC. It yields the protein CASSLPGLAGNNEQFF.

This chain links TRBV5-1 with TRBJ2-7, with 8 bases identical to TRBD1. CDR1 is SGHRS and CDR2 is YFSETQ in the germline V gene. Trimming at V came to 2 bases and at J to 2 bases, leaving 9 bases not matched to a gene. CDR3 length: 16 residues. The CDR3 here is CASSFQGAPGPYEQYF. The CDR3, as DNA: TGCGCCAGCAGCTTCCAGGGGGCTCCGGGCCCCTACGAGCAGTACTTC.

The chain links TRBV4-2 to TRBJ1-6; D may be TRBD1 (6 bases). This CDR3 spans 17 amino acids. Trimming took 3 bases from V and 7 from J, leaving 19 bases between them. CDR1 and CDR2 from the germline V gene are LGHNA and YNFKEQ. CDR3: CASSQPRGGGKNSPLHF. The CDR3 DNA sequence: TGTGCCAGCAGCCAGCCTCGAGGGGGTGGTAAGAATTCACCCCTCCACTTT.